The subject of this entry is one T cell receptor beta chain. Time point reported: baseline, week 1 (first vaccination visit). Treatment: pre-vaccination baseline after standard-of-care therapy. Sequencing was performed with immunoSEQ multiplex PCR; in TCRdb, only in-frame clones are kept and a portion is missing. The sample has some 70,000 clones, approximately 85% seen once. The data are from a study of a mutant IDH1 vaccine in newly diagnosed glioma. Study-level background: Most patients had received both radiotherapy and temozolomide, the prior options being radiotherapy, temozolomide, or both.

The ends were cut back, 4 bases at V and 8 bases at J, with 17 bases in the middle. The CDR3 is 14 amino acids. Germline V gene data show CDR1 as SGHTA and CDR2 as FQGNSA. This clonotype was obtained from a man between 50 and 59 years old with glioma. This specimen consisted of PBMCs, obtained from a glioma patient treated with radiotherapy, temozolomide or both. The chain uses TRBV7-2 and TRBJ1-2; D unresolved. The CDR3 DNA follows: TGTGCCAGCAGCTCCCCCGTGATCCCTCGGGGCTACACCTTC. Amino acids: CASSSPVIPRGYTF.